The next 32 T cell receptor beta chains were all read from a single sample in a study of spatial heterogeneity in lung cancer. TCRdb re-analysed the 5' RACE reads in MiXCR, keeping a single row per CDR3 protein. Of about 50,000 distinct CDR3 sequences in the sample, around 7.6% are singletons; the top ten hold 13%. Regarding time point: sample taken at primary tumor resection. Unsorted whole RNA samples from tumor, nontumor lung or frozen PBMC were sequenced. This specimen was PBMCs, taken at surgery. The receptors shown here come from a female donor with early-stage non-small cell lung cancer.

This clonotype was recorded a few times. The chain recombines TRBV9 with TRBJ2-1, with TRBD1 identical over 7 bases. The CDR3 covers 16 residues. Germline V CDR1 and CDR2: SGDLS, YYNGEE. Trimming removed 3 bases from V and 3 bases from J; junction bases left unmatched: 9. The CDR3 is CASSARPGQNYNEQFF. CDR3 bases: TGTGCCAGCAGCGCCCGCCCGGGACAGAACTACAATGAGCAGTTCTTC.

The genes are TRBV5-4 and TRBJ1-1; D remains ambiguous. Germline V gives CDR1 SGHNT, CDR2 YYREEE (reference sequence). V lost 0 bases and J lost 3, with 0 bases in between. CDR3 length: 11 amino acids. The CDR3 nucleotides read TGTGCCAGCAGCTTGGACACTGAAGCTTTCTTT. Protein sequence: CASSLDTEAFF.

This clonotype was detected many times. The CDR3 bases are TGCGCCAGCAGCTTAACACAGGTGAACACTGAAGCTTTCTTT. It is translated as CASSLTQVNTEAFF. The chain has TRBV5-1 and TRBJ1-1; perhaps TRBD1 as D (5 bases). CDR1 SGHRS and CDR2 YFSETQ come from the germline V gene. Trimming removed 2 bases at V and 0 bases at J, with 8 bases between. This CDR3 contains 14 residues.

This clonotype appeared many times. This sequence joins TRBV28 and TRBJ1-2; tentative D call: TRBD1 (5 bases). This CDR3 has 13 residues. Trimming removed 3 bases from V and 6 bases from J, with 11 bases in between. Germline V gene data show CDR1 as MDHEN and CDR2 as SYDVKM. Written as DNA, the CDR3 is TGTGCCAGCAGTTTGGCACAGGCTAATGGCTACACCTTC. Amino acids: CASSLAQANGYTF.

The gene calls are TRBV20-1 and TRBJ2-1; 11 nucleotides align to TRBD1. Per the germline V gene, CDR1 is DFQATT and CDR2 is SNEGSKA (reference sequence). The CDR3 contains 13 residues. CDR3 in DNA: TGCAGCGCCCGGGGACAGGGGGTCAATGAGCAGTTCTTC. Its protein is CSARGQGVNEQFF.

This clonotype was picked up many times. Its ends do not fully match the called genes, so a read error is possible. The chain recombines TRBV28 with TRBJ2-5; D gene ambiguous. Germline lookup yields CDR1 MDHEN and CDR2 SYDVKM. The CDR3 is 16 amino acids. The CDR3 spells CASTRVSTLGLETQYF. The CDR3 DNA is TGTGCAAGCACCCGGGTATCGACCCTGGGGTTAGAGACCCAGTACTTC.

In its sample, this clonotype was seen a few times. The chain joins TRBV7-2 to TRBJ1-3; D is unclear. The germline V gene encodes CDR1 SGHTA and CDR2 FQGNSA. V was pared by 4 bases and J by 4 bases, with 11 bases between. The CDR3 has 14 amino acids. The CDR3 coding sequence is TGTGCCAGCAGCTCGAGATGGAGAGGAAACACCATATATTTT. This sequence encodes CASSSRWRGNTIYF.

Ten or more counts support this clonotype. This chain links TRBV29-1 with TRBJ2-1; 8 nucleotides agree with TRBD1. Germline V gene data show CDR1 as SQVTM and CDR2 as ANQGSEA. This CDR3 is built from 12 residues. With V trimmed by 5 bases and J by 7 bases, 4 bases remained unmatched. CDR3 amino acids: CSVRTGTNEQFF. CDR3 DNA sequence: TGCAGCGTTCGGACAGGGACGAATGAGCAGTTCTTC.

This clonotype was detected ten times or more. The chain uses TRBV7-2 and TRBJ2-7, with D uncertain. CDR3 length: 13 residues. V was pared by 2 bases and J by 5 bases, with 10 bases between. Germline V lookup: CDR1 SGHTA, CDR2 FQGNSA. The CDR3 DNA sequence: TGTGCCAGCAGCTTAATCCCGGGCAACGAGCAGTACTTC. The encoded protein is CASSLIPGNEQYF. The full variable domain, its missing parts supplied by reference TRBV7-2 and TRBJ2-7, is GAGVSQSPSNKVTEKGKDVELRCDPISGHTALYWYRQSLGQGLEFLIYFQGNSAPDKSGLPSDRFSAERTGGSVSTLTIQRTQQEDSAVYLCASSLIPGNEQYFGPGTRLTVT.

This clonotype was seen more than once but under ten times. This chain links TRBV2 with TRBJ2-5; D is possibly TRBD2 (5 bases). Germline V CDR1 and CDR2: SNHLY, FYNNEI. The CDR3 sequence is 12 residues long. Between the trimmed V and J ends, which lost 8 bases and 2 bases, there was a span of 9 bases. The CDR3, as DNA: TGTGCCAGCGTAACTAGTCAAGAGACCCAGTACTTC. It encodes CASVTSQETQYF.

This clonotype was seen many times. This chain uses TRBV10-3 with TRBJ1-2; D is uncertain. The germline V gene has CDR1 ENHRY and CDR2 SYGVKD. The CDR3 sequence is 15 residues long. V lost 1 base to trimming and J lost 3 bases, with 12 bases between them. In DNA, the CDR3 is TGTGCCATCAGTGAGTTGCGGCAGCAACACTATGGCTACACCTTC. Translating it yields CAISELRQQHYGYTF.

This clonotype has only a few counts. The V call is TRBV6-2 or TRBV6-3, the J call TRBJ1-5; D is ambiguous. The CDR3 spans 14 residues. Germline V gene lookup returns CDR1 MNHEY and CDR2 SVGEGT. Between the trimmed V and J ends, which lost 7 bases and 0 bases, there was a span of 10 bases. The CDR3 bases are TGTGCCAGCACGGAGATCCCTAGCAATCAGCCCCAGCATTTT. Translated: CASTEIPSNQPQHF.

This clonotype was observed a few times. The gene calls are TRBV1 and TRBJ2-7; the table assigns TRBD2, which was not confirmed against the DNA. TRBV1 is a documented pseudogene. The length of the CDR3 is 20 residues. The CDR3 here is CTSSSRTERGGPSPLDEQYF. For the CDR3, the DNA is TGCACCAGCAGCTCCCGGACTGAGCGGGGGGGCCCAAGTCCCTTGGACGAGCAGTACTTC.

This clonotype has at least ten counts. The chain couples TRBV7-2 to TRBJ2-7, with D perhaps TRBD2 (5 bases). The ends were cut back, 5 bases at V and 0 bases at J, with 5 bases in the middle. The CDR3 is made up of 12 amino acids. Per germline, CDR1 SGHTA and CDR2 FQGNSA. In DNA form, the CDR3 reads TGTGCCAGCAGCGGGAGCTCCTACGAGCAGTACTTC. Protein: CASSGSSYEQYF.

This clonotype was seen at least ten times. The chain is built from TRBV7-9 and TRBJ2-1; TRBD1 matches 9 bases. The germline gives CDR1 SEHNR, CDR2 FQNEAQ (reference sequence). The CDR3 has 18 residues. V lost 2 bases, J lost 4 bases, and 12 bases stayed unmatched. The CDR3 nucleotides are TGTGCCAGCAGCTTAATGGGCACCGGGACAGGGCATTACAATGAGCAGTTCTTC. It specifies CASSLMGTGTGHYNEQFF.

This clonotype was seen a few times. Here the CDR3 DNA reads TGTGCCAGCAGTTTGTTGGGGGCCGCCGGGGAGCTGTTTTTT. Amino acid sequence: CASSLLGAAGELFF. V usage is TRBV12-3 or TRBV12-4 and J usage is TRBJ2-2; D might be TRBD1 (6 bases). The V end was cut by 3 bases, the J end by 6 bases, with 11 bases between. The CDR3 covers 14 residues.

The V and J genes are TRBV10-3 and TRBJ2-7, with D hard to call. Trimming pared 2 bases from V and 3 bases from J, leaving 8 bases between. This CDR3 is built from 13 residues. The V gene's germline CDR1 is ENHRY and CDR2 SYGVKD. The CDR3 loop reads CAISEGVVYEQYF. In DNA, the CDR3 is TGTGCCATCAGTGAGGGTGTTGTCTACGAGCAGTACTTC.

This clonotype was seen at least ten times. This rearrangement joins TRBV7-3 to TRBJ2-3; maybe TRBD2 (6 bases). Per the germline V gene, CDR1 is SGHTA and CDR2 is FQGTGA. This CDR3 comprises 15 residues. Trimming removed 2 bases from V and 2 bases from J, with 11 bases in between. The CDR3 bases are TGTGCCAGCAGCTTAGTGGCGGGGAACACAGATACGCAGTATTTT. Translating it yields CASSLVAGNTDTQYF.

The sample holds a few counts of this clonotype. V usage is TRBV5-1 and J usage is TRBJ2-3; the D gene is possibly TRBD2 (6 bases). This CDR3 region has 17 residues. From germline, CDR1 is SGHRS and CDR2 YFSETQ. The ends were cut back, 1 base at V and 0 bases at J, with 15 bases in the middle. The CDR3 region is CASSLFSAGPSTDTQYF. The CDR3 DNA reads TGCGCCAGCAGCTTGTTTTCGGCGGGACCTAGCACAGATACGCAGTATTTT. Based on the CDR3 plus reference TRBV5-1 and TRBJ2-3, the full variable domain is KAGVTQTPRYLIKTRGQQVTLSCSPISGHRSVSWYQQTPGQGLQFLFEYFSETQRNKGNFPGRFSGRQFSNSRSEMNVSTLELGDSALYLCASSLFSAGPSTDTQYFGPGTRLTVL.

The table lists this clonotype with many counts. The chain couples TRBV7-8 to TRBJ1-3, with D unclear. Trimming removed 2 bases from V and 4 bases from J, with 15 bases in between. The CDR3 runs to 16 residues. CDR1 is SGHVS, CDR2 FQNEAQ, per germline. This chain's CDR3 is CASSLTAGFTGNTIYF. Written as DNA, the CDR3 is TGTGCCAGCAGCTTAACGGCGGGATTTACAGGAAACACCATATATTTT.

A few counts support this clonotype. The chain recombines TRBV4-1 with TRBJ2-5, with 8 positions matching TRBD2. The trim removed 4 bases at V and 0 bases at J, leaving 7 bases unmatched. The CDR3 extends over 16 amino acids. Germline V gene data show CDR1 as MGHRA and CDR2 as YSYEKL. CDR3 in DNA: TGCGCCAGCAGCCCGTTATCAGCGGGGGACCAAGAGACCCAGTACTTC. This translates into CASSPLSAGDQETQYF.

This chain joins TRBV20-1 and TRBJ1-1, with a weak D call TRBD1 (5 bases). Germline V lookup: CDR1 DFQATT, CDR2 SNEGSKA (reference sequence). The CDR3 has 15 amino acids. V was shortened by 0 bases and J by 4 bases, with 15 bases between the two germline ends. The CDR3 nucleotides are TGCAGTGCTAGAGACGCAGGGCGGGGGGTCACTGAAGCTTTCTTT. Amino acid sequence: CSARDAGRGVTEAFF.

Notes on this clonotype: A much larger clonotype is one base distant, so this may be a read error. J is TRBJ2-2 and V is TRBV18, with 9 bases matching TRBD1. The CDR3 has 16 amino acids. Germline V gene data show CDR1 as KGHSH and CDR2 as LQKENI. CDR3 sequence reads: CASSSAGQGNTGDLFF. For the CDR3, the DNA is TGTGCCAGCTCATCCGCGGGACAGGGTAACACCGGGGACCTGTTTTTT.

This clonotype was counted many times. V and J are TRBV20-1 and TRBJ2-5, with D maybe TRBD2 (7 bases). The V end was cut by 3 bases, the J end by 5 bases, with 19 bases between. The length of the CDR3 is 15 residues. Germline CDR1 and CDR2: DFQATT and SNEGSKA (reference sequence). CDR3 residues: CSASVASGRGETQYF. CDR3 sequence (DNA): TGCAGTGCTAGTGTCGCTAGCGGAAGGGGGGAGACCCAGTACTTC.

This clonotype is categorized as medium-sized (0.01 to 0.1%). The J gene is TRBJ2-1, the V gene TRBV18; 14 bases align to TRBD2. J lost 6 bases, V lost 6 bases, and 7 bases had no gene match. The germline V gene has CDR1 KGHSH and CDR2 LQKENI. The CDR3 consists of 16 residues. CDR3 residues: CASSPTSGGEGNEQFF. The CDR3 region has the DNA TGTGCCAGCTCCCCGACTAGCGGGGGGGAGGGCAATGAGCAGTTCTTC.

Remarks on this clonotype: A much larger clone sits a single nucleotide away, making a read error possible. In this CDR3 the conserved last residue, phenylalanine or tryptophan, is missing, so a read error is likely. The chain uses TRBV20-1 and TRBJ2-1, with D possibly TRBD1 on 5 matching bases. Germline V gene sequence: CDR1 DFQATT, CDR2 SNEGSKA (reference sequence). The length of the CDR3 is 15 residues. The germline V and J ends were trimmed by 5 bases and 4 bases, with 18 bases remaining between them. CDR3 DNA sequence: TGCAGTGCTGCGGAAGGTCGGGCAGGGTACAATGAGCAGTTCTCC. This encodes CSAAEGRAGYNEQFS.

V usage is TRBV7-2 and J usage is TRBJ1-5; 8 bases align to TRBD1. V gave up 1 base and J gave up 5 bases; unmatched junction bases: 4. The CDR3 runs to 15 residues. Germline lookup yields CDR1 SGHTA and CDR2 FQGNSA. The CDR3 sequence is CASSLVPRGHQPQHF. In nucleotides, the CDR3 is TGTGCCAGCAGCTTAGTCCCCAGGGGGCATCAGCCCCAGCATTTT. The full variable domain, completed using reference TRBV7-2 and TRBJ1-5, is GAGVSQSPSNKVTEKGKDVELRCDPISGHTALYWYRQSLGQGLEFLIYFQGNSAPDKSGLPSDRFSAERTGGSVSTLTIQRTQQEDSAVYLCASSLVPRGHQPQHFGDGTRLSIL.

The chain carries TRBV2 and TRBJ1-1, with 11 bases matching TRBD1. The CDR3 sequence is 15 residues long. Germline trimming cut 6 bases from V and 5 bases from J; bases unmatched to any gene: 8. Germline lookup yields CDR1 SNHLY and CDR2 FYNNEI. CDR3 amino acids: CASRGDRGLRTEAFF. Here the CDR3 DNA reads TGTGCCAGCAGAGGGGACAGGGGGTTGAGGACTGAAGCTTTCTTT.

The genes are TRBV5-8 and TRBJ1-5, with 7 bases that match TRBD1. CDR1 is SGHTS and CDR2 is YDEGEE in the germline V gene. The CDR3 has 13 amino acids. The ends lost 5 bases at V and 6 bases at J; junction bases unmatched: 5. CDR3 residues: CASRRTGVQPQHF. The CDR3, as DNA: TGTGCCAGCAGGAGAACAGGGGTTCAGCCCCAGCATTTT.

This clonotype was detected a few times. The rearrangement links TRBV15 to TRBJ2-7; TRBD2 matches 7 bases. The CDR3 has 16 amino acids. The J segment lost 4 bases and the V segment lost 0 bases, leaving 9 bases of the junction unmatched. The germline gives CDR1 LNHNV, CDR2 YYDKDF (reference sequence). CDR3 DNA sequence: TGTGCCACCAGCAGAGACCTGGCGACGGGGGGTTACGAGCAGTACTTC. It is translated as CATSRDLATGGYEQYF. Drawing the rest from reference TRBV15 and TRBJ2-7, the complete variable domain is DAMVIQNPRYQVTQFGKPVTLSCSQTLNHNVMYWYQQKSSQAPKLLFHYYDKDFNNEADTPDNFQSRRPNTSFCFLDIRSPGLGDTAMYLCATSRDLATGGYEQYFGPGTRLTVT.

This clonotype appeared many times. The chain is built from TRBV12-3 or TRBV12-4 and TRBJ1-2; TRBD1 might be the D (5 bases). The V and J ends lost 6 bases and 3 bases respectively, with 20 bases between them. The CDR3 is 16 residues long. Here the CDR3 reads CASRDTGAQAHYGYTF. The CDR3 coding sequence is TGTGCCAGCAGGGATACGGGAGCACAGGCTCACTATGGCTACACCTTC.

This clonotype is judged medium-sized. The CDR3 DNA reads TGTGCCAGCAGTGACAAGGGGCGGCTAGATGGCTACACCTTC. Encoded protein: CASSDKGRLDGYTF. The chain has TRBV2 and TRBJ1-2, with D possibly matching TRBD1 (5 bases). V dropped 3 bases and J dropped 6 bases, with 14 bases sitting between them. This CDR3 comprises 14 residues. Looked up from germline, CDR1 is SNHLY and CDR2 is FYNNEI. The whole variable domain, remainder taken from reference TRBV2 and TRBJ1-2, is EPEVTQTPSHQVTQMGQEVILRCVPISNHLYFYWYRQILGQKVEFLVSFYNNEISEKSEIFDDQFSVERPDGSNFTLKIRSTKLEDSAMYFCASSDKGRLDGYTFGSGTRLTVV.